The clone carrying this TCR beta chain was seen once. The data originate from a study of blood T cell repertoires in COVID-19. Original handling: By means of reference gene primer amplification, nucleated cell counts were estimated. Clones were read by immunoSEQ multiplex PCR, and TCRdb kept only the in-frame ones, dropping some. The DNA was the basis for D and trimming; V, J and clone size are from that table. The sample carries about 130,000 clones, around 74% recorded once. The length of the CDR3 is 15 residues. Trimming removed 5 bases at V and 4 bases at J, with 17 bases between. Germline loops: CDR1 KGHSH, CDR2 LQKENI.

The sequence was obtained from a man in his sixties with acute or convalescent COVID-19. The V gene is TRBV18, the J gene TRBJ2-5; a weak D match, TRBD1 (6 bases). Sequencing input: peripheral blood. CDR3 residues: CASSTAGVQGETQYF. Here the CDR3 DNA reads TGTGCCAGCTCAACCGCAGGGGTCCAAGGAGAGACCCAGTACTTC.